This T cell receptor beta chain derives from a study of OX40 agonist ivuxolimab in advanced cancers. J gave up 3 bases and V 0 bases, and 0 bases lay outside the gene matches. CDR3 size: 15 residues. CDR1 and CDR2 (germline): KGHSH, LQKENI. Comment on this clone: The antigen remains undetermined.

Individuals having autoimmune disease history or systemic immunosuppression were not enrolled. Study-level findings and limits: It was not determined which antigens were specifically recognized by the peripheral T cells that had undergone clonal expansion.

This table comes from immunoSEQ multiplex PCR, and its TCRdb copy is limited to in-frame clones, with some not included. The sample holds around 60,000 clones, around three quarters seen once. The chain joins TRBV18 to TRBJ2-3, with TRBD2 matching 10 bases. The source of this sequence is an adult with an advanced solid tumor such as melanoma, head and neck, liver or kidney cancer. The sequencing used CD4+ or CD8+ T cells sorted from blood, collected in a trial of the OX40 agonist ivuxolimab. CDR3 DNA sequence: TGTGCCAGCTCACCACCACTAGCGGGAACAGATACGCAGTATTTT. It codes for CASSPPLAGTDTQYF.